This T cell receptor beta chain was recovered during a study of T cell responses to AZD1222 COVID-19 vaccine. Findings of the study overall: The donor group comprised mostly white British people and more females; the analysis possibly underestimated clonal diversity. Scientists sampled the repertoires only once the peak T cell response had passed.

Trimming took off 3 bases at V and 4 bases at J, with 17 bases between the two ends. CDR1 and CDR2 (germline): LNHDA, SQIVND (reference sequence). The CDR3 covers 16 residues. A word on this clone: Its antigen remains unknown.

Sequencing was performed with immunoSEQ multiplex PCR; in TCRdb, only in-frame clones are kept and a portion is missing. The table lists 120,000 or so clones, around 92% of them singletons. The chain employs TRBV19 and TRBJ2-3, with D perhaps TRBD1 (6 bases). Sequenced here: peripheral blood, sampled on day 0 of AZD1222 vaccination. The clonotype was recovered from an adult in good health. CDR3 bases: TGTGCCAGTAGTATCTTAAGAGGCAGGGGCTCAGATACGCAGTATTTT. Amino acid sequence: CASSILRGRGSDTQYF.